The 7 T cell receptor beta chains reported below all come from one sample, sequenced in a study of T-cell reconstitution after alpha-beta-depleted transplantation in children. A library of TCRbeta sequences, prepared with unique molecular identifiers, was generated. A single record per CDR3 protein comes from TCRdb applying MiXCR to the PCR reads. The table records some 140,000 distinct CDR3 sequences, roughly 9% of them present only once. The specimen comprised PBMCs, mostly from graft donor cells, sampled 180 days after TCRalphabeta/CD19-depleted stem cell transplant. The origin of the receptors is a girl less than two years old who had a stem cell transplant for combined immunodeficiency, so the T cells may come from the graft donor.

This clonotype turned up a few times. The chain carries TRBV29-1 and TRBJ1-2, with D perhaps matching TRBD1 (6 bases). V was clipped by 4 bases and J by 8 bases, with 11 bases between them. The germline gives CDR1 SQVTM, CDR2 ANQGSEA. There are 11 residues in the CDR3. The CDR3 protein is CSVGGTRGYTF. Written as DNA, the CDR3 is TGCAGCGTTGGGGGGACACGAGGCTACACCTTC.

V is TRBV12-3 or TRBV12-4 and J is TRBJ2-4, with 10 bases matching TRBD1. The CDR3 sequence is 17 residues long. The V gene end was trimmed by 4 bases and the J gene end by 2 bases; junction bases not matched to a gene: 8. The CDR3 DNA reads TGTGCCAGCAGTTCCCCCGGACAGGGGGACTCCAAAAACATTCAGTACTTC. It codes for CASSSPGQGDSKNIQYF.

This clonotype has at least ten counts. The V gene is TRBV25-1, the J gene TRBJ1-5; no reliable D call. Germline CDR1 MGHDK, CDR2 SYGVNS. The CDR3 is 15 amino acids. V was trimmed by 3 bases and J by 0 bases, leaving 9 bases between them. The CDR3 coding sequence is TGTGCCAGCAGTGATGTTCGTGATAGCAATCAGCCCCAGCATTTT. Translating gives CASSDVRDSNQPQHF. Full variable domain (remainder filled in from reference TRBV25-1 and TRBJ1-5): EADIYQTPRYLVIGTGKKITLECSQTMGHDKMYWYQQDPGMELHLIHYSYGVNSTEKGDLSSESTVSRIRTEHFPLTLESARPSHTSQYLCASSDVRDSNQPQHFGDGTRLSIL.

This clonotype was picked up a small number of times. The J gene is TRBJ2-1, the V gene TRBV3-1; D remains ambiguous. From germline, CDR1 is LGHDT and CDR2 YNNKEL (reference sequence). The CDR3 sequence is 13 residues long. V lost 1 base to trimming and J lost 7 bases, with 8 bases between them. The CDR3 sequence is CASSQVWGNEQFF. The CDR3 DNA reads as TGTGCCAGCAGCCAAGTTTGGGGTAATGAGCAGTTCTTC.

This rearrangement joins TRBV28 to TRBJ2-7; TRBD1 matches at 7 bases. This CDR3 contains 14 residues. The germline gives CDR1 MDHEN, CDR2 SYDVKM. The ends lost 5 bases at V and 3 bases at J; junction bases unmatched: 7. CDR3 region: CASSVPRDSYEQYF. CDR3 nucleotide sequence: TGTGCCAGCAGTGTACCCCGGGACAGCTACGAGCAGTACTTC. Full variable domain (missing parts from reference TRBV28 and TRBJ2-7): DVKVTQSSRYLVKRTGEKVFLECVQDMDHENMFWYRQDPGLGLRLIYFSYDVKMKEKGDIPEGYSVSREKKERFSLILESASTNQTSMYLCASSVPRDSYEQYFGPGTRLTVT.

A few counts support this clonotype. The J gene is TRBJ2-1, the V gene TRBV3-1; a weak D match, TRBD2 (6 bases). Between the trimmed V and J ends, which lost 0 bases and 12 bases, there was a span of 15 bases. The CDR3 runs 14 residues. CDR1 is LGHDT, CDR2 YNNKEL, per germline (reference sequence). CDR3: CASSQDTRAGMQFF. In DNA form, the CDR3 reads TGTGCCAGCAGCCAAGATACTAGGGCGGGGATGCAGTTCTTC.

This clonotype has at least ten counts. V is TRBV7-2 and J is TRBJ2-1, with 7 bases that match TRBD1. Germline lookup yields CDR1 SGHTA and CDR2 FQGNSA. With V trimmed by 4 bases and J by 6 bases, 15 bases remained unmatched. The CDR3 has 17 amino acids. In DNA form, the CDR3 reads TGTGCCAGCAGCTCCCGACAGGGACGCCAAAGGGTCAATGAGCAGTTCTTC. It specifies CASSSRQGRQRVNEQFF.